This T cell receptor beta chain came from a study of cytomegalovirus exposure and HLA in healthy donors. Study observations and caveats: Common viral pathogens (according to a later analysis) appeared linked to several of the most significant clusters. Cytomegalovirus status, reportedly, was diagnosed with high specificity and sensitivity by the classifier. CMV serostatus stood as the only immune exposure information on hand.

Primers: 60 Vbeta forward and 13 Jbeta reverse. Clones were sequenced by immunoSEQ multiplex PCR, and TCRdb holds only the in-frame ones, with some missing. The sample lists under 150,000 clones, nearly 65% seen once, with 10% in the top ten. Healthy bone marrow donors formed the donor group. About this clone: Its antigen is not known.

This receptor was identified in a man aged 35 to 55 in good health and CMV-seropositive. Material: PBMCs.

CDR3 protein: CASSFWDRENTEAFF. The CDR3 DNA is TGCGCCAGCAGCTTTTGGGACAGGGAAAACACTGAAGCTTTCTTT. The chain uses TRBV5-1 and TRBJ1-1; 9 nucleotides align to TRBD1. CDR1 is SGHRS, CDR2 YFSETQ, per germline. V was clipped by 2 bases and J by 2 bases; unmatched bases: 4. The CDR3 totals 15 residues.